This T cell receptor (beta chain) originates from a study of breast tumors, draining lymph nodes, adjacent tissues (dated by TCRdb to the mid-2010s). About the full investigation: TCR beta repertoires were compared across tumor, adjacent nontumor tissue and axillary lymph nodes obtained from breast cancer patients. In human breast cancer, the study set out to evaluate how tumor, surrounding tissue and draining lymph node repertoires relate to one another and whether T cells may move between these sites. What the authors observed across the whole study: Tumors showed preferential V and J gene usage, and their T-cell repertoire diversity fell below that of lymph nodes yet above that of nontumor tissue. The data were considered consistent with most tumor T cells being derived from the lymph node and subsequently expanding within tumor tissue. Rather than being directly demonstrated, the conclusion that tumor T cells originate in lymph nodes was presented as consistent with a hypothesis. Tumor and nontumor tissue repertoires were significantly more similar in luminal-like than in basal-like breast cancer.

Instrument on record: Illumina HiSeq 2000. TCR beta chain libraries were generated through multiplex PCR amplification. High-throughput sequencing was used to analyze the amplified TCR beta chain products. TCRdb redid the processing of the public reads, applying fastp at Q25 and MiXCR, and retained in-frame beta chains. Entries that share a CDR3 protein sequence are merged under the most common genes and DNA. The sample profile shows about 14,000 distinct CDR3 sequences; around 57% of them were found once. Approximately 30% of the sample is in the top ten clones. As for this clonotype: The specificity of this receptor is unknown. It is likely a read error, because the conserved phenylalanine at the end of the CDR3 is missing.

Adjacent samples were composed of nontumor breast tissue surrounding the tumor. The CDR3 adds up to 16 amino acids, both ends counted. The retained sequence is limited to the CDR3, 48 bases, with the frame set at the first base. From a lookup of the germline V gene (reference sequence), CDR1 and CDR2 are LNHDA and SQIVND. V is cut by 4 bases and J by 2 bases, and the space between the germline ends is 18 bases. The rearranged chain carries TRBV19 and TRBJ2-7; the D gene is possibly TRBD1 or TRBD2, each agreeing over 5 bases. The sequenced sample consisted of tumor-adjacent breast tissue. The receptor's source is a female donor with breast cancer. Some clones in this sample may be carry-over from other donors' samples. The CDR3 reads as follows: CASSREIGAGTYEQYS. The nucleotide sequence reads as follows: TGTGCCAGTAGTAGGGAAATCGGGGCAGGGACCTACGAGCAGTACTCC.